The rows below give T cell receptor beta chains drawn from one sample of a study of blood T cells in healthy people across ages. MiXCR, run by TCRdb on the 5' RACE reads, gives a single entry per CDR3 protein. The sample comprises about 930,000 distinct CDR3 sequences, under 35% of which are singletons, and about 9.4% rests with the top ten. The data were also submitted as part of a second study, on T cells of mothers and their children.

Sequencing input: blood. Source of these receptors: a woman between 35 and 50 years old in good health. Each CDR3 is given with its conserved first and last residue. Fields, in order: J gene, clone size, D gene, V gene, CDR3 protein, CDR3 DNA. The D gene is left open where the match is weak. Clone size, where shown, is once, few, many, or a class for clones that have expanded.

j_gene: TRBJ1-4
abundance: NA
d_gene: NA
v_gene: TRBV28
CDR3aa: CVSSELWDNEKLFF
CDR3nt: TGTGTCAGCAGTGAACTTTGGGATAATGAAAAACTGTTTTTT

j_gene: TRBJ1-2
abundance: NA
d_gene: NA
v_gene: TRBV7-6
CDR3aa: CASSFGGVLANYGYTF
CDR3nt: TGTGCCAGCAGCTTTGGGGGGGTGCTGGCTAACTATGGCTACACCTTC

j_gene: TRBJ1-1
abundance: NA
d_gene: NA
v_gene: TRBV5-4
CDR3aa: CANSLEGTEAFF
CDR3nt: TGTGCCAACAGCTTGGAGGGCACTGAAGCTTTCTTT

j_gene: TRBJ2-1
abundance: few
d_gene: NA
v_gene: TRBV14
CDR3aa: CASSQENYNEQFF
CDR3nt: TGTGCCAGCAGCCAGGAAAACTACAATGAGCAGTTCTTC

j_gene: TRBJ1-4
abundance: NA
d_gene: NA
v_gene: TRBV28
CDR3aa: CASSHAGGEKLFF
CDR3nt: TGTGCCAGCAGCCATGCGGGAGGGGAAAAACTGTTTTTT

j_gene: TRBJ2-5
abundance: NA
d_gene: TRBD1
v_gene: TRBV7-2
CDR3aa: CASSSQTGGTETQYF
CDR3nt: TGTGCCAGCAGCTCCCAGACAGGGGGCACGGAGACCCAGTACTTC

j_gene: TRBJ2-7
abundance: NA
d_gene: NA
v_gene: TRBV9
CDR3aa: CVSSAYQGYEQYF
CDR3nt: TGTGTCAGCAGCGCCTACCAGGGGTACGAGCAGTACTTC

j_gene: TRBJ2-7
abundance: many
d_gene: TRBD2
v_gene: TRBV3-1
CDR3aa: CASSQVSSGVSFEQYF
CDR3nt: TGTGCCAGCAGCCAAGTCTCTAGCGGGGTTTCGTTCGAGCAGTACTTC

j_gene: TRBJ1-2
abundance: NA
d_gene: NA
v_gene: TRBV5-1
CDR3aa: CASSPTPGEHGYTF
CDR3nt: TGCGCCAGCAGCCCAACCCCGGGGGAGCATGGCTACACCTTC

j_gene: TRBJ2-3
abundance: NA
d_gene: NA
v_gene: TRBV12-3/TRBV12-4
CDR3aa: CASGPGLSSGTDTQYF
CDR3nt: TGTGCCAGCGGACCCGGACTTTCGTCGGGCACAGATACGCAGTATTTT

j_gene: TRBJ2-2
abundance: many
d_gene: NA
v_gene: TRBV5-1
CDR3aa: CASSSEGHTGELFF
CDR3nt: TGCGCCAGCAGCTCCGAGGGGCATACCGGGGAGCTGTTTTTT

j_gene: TRBJ2-1
abundance: few
d_gene: NA
v_gene: TRBV20-1
CDR3aa: CRQMAGYGEQFF
CDR3nt: TGCAGGCAGATGGCGGGTTATGGTGAGCAGTTCTTC

j_gene: TRBJ1-2
abundance: many
d_gene: NA
v_gene: TRBV28
CDR3aa: CASRRVYGYTF
CDR3nt: TGTGCCAGCAGGAGGGTTTATGGCTACACCTTC

j_gene: TRBJ2-5
abundance: NA
d_gene: TRBD1
v_gene: TRBV18
CDR3aa: CASSPFTGEETQYF
CDR3nt: TGTGCCAGCTCACCGTTTACAGGGGAAGAGACCCAGTACTTC

j_gene: TRBJ2-5
abundance: few
d_gene: TRBD2
v_gene: TRBV5-1
CDR3aa: CASREAGLARETQYF
CDR3nt: TGCGCCAGCAGGGAAGCCGGACTAGCCCGGGAGACCCAGTACTTC

j_gene: TRBJ1-3
abundance: few
d_gene: NA
v_gene: TRBV12-3/TRBV12-4
CDR3aa: CASSFPSDNTIYF
CDR3nt: TGTGCCAGCAGTTTTCCCAGCGATAACACCATATATTTT

j_gene: TRBJ2-5
abundance: many
d_gene: NA
v_gene: TRBV6-5
CDR3aa: CASSYWETQYF
CDR3nt: TGTGCCAGCAGTTATTGGGAGACCCAGTACTTC

j_gene: TRBJ2-1
abundance: once
d_gene: TRBD2
v_gene: TRBV6-6
CDR3aa: CASSYSTSGGGETQFF
CDR3nt: TGTGCCAGCAGTTACTCGACTAGCGGGGGGGGAGAGACCCAGTTCTTC

j_gene: TRBJ1-5
abundance: NA
d_gene: NA
v_gene: TRBV12-3/TRBV12-4
CDR3aa: CASSPTASNQPQHF
CDR3nt: TGTGCCAGCAGTCCCACAGCTAGCAATCAGCCCCAGCATTTT

j_gene: TRBJ2-1
abundance: NA
d_gene: TRBD2
v_gene: TRBV12-3/TRBV12-4
CDR3aa: CASTIWAGGNVVDNEQFF
CDR3nt: TGTGCCAGCACTATCTGGGCGGGGGGCAATGTTGTTGACAATGAGCAGTTCTTC

j_gene: TRBJ2-7
abundance: many
d_gene: NA
v_gene: TRBV5-6
CDR3aa: CASNTFPFSYEQYF
CDR3nt: TGTGCCAGCAACACTTTTCCATTCTCCTACGAGCAGTACTTC

j_gene: TRBJ2-7
abundance: few
d_gene: TRBD2
v_gene: TRBV12-3/TRBV12-4
CDR3aa: CASSWGAGYEQYF
CDR3nt: TGTGCCAGCAGTTGGGGAGCGGGGTACGAGCAGTACTTC

j_gene: TRBJ1-2
abundance: NA
d_gene: NA
v_gene: TRBV2
CDR3aa: CAGAGNRPLAGYTF
CDR3nt: TGTGCCGGAGCAGGAAACAGGCCCCTCGCGGGCTACACCTTC

j_gene: TRBJ2-7
abundance: few
d_gene: NA
v_gene: TRBV20-1
CDR3aa: CGAGGQALDEQYF
CDR3nt: TGCGGTGCGGGGGGACAGGCCCTGGACGAGCAGTACTTC

j_gene: TRBJ2-7
abundance: many
d_gene: NA
v_gene: TRBV3-1
CDR3aa: CASSLADQPYEQYF
CDR3nt: TGTGCCAGCAGCCTTGCAGACCAGCCCTACGAGCAGTACTTC